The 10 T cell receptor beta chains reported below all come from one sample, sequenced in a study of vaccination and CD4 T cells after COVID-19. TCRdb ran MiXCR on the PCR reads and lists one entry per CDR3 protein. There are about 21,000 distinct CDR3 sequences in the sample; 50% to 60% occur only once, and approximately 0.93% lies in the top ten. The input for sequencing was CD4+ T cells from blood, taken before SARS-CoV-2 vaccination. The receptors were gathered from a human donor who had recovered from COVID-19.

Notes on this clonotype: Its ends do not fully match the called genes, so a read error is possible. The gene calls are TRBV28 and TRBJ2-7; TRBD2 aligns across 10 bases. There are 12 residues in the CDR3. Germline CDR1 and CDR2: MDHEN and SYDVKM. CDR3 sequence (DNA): TGTACCAGCGGGAGGGGGTTCGGCGAGCAGTACTTC. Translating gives CTSGRGFGEQYF. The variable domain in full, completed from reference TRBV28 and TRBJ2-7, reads DVKVTQSSRYLVKRTGEKVFLECVQDMDHENMFWYRQDPGLGLRLIYFSYDVKMKEKGDIPEGYSVSREKKERFSLILESASTNQTSMYLCTSGRGFGEQYFGPGTRLTVT.

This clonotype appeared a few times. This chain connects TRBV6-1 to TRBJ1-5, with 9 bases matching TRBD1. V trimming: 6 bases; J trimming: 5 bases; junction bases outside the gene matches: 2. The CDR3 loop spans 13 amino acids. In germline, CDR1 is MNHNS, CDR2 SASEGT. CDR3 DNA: TGTGCCAGCAGCAGGGACAGGGATCAGCCCCAGCATTTT. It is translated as CASSRDRDQPQHF.

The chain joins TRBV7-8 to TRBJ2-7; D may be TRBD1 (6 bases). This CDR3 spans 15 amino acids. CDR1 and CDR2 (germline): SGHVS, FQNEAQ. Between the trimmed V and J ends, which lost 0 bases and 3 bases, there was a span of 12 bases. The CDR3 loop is CASSLALGQYYEQYF. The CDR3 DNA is TGTGCCAGCAGCTTAGCGCTAGGACAGTACTACGAGCAGTACTTC. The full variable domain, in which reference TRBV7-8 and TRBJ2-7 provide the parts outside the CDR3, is GAGVSQSPRYKVAKRGQDVALRCDPISGHVSLFWYQQALGQGPEFLTYFQNEAQLDKSGLPSDRFFAERPEGSVSTLKIQRTQQEDSAVYLCASSLALGQYYEQYFGPGTRLTVT.

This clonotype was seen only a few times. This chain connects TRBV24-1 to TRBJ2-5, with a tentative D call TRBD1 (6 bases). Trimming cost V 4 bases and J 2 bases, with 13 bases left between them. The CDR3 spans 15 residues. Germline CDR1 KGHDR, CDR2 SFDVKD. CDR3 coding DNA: TGTGCCACCAGTGACCAACAGGGATCTCAAGAGACCCAGTACTTC. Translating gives CATSDQQGSQETQYF.

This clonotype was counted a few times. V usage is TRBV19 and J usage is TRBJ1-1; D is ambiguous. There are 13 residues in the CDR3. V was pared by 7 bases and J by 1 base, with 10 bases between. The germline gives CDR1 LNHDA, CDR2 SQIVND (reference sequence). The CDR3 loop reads CASTVARNTEAFF. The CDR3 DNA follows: TGTGCCAGTACTGTAGCCCGGAACACTGAAGCTTTCTTT.

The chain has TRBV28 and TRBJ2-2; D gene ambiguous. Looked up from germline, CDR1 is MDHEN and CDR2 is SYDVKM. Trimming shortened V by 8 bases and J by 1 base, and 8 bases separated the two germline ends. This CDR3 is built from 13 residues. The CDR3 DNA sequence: TGTGCCAGCTTGGGTCTGAACACCGGGGAGCTGTTTTTT. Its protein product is CASLGLNTGELFF.

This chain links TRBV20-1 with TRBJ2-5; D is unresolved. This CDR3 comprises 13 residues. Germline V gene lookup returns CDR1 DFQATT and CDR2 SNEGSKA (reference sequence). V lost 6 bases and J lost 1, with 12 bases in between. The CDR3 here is CSAPGSPQETQYF. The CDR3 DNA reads TGCAGTGCCCCGGGCAGTCCCCAAGAGACCCAGTACTTC.

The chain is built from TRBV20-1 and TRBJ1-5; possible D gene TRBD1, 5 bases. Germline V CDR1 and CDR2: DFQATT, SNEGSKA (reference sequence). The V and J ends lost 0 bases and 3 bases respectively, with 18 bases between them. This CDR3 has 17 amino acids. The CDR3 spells CSARDPKGRRLNQPQHF. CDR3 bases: TGCAGTGCTAGAGACCCGAAGGGACGGAGACTCAATCAGCCCCAGCATTTT.

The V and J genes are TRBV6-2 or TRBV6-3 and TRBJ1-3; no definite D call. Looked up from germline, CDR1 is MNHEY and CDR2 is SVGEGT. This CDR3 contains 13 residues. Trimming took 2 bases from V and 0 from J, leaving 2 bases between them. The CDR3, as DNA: TGTGCCAGCAGTTACAGCTCTGGAAACACCATATATTTT. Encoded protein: CASSYSSGNTIYF.

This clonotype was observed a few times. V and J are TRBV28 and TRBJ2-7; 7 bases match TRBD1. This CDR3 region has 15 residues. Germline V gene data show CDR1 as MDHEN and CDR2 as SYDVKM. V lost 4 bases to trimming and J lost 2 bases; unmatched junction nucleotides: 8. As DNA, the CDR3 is TGTGCCAGCAGTTCCCTCGGACAGGAGCCCTACGAGCAGTACTTC. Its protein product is CASSSLGQEPYEQYF.